This is a list of T cell receptor beta chains from one sample in a study of blood T cell repertoires in COVID-19. TCRdb's table, derived via immunoSEQ multiplex PCR, lists solely in-frame clones and lacks some. The table shows about 320,000 clones, with around 85% occurring only once. Sequenced material: PBMCs or T cells enriched from blood (not recorded which). These receptors came from a woman between 25 and 40 years old who had been exposed to COVID-19. Both conserved end residues are part of each CDR3. D genes are given only for firm matches. Some rows have no size entry. The others give once, few or many, or a class for an expanded clone.

j_gene: TRBJ2-1
d_gene: -
v_gene: TRBV28
abundance: -
CDR3aa: CASSYPALAEQFF
CDR3nt: TGTGCCAGCAGCTACCCGGCCTTAGCGGAGCAGTTCTTC

j_gene: TRBJ2-3
d_gene: -
v_gene: TRBV3-1/TRBV3-2
abundance: -
CDR3aa: CASGEDFGYGDTQYF
CDR3nt: TGTGCCAGCGGAGAGGACTTCGGCTACGGAGATACGCAGTATTTT

j_gene: TRBJ2-3
d_gene: -
v_gene: TRBV7-3
abundance: -
CDR3aa: CASSFAGFSTDTQYF
CDR3nt: TGTGCCAGCAGCTTCGCGGGTTTTAGCACAGATACGCAGTATTTT

j_gene: TRBJ2-7
d_gene: TRBD2
v_gene: TRBV7-2
abundance: -
CDR3aa: CASSTLAGGVYEQYF
CDR3nt: TGTGCCAGCAGCACCTTAGCGGGGGGGGTCTACGAGCAGTACTTC

j_gene: TRBJ2-3
d_gene: TRBD1
v_gene: TRBV7-9
abundance: -
CDR3aa: CASSLSMGQGTDTQYF
CDR3nt: TGTGCCAGCAGCTTATCCATGGGACAGGGGACAGATACGCAGTATTTT

j_gene: TRBJ1-1
d_gene: TRBD1
v_gene: TRBV5-5
abundance: -
CDR3aa: CASSLTGVDTEAFF
CDR3nt: TGTGCCAGCAGCTTGACAGGGGTGGACACTGAAGCTTTCTTT

j_gene: TRBJ2-7
d_gene: TRBD2
v_gene: TRBV3-1/TRBV3-2
abundance: -
CDR3aa: CASSQGTSGRPYEQYF
CDR3nt: TGTGCCAGCAGCCAAGGGACTAGCGGGAGGCCCTACGAGCAGTACTTC

j_gene: TRBJ2-1
d_gene: -
v_gene: TRBV5-5
abundance: -
CDR3aa: CASSLGWGAYNEQFF
CDR3nt: TGTGCCAGCAGCTTGGGGTGGGGAGCCTACAATGAGCAGTTCTTC

j_gene: TRBJ2-2
d_gene: -
v_gene: TRBV27
abundance: -
CDR3aa: CASTPAAPATGELFF
CDR3nt: TGTGCCAGCACTCCGGCGGCACCAGCCACCGGGGAGCTGTTTTTT

j_gene: TRBJ2-1
d_gene: -
v_gene: TRBV18
abundance: -
CDR3aa: CASSPSTGTWDEQFF
CDR3nt: TGTGCCAGCTCACCATCGACGGGAACTTGGGATGAGCAGTTCTTC

j_gene: TRBJ2-1
d_gene: -
v_gene: TRBV27
abundance: -
CDR3aa: CASSMSQREQFF
CDR3nt: TGTGCCAGCAGCATGTCTCAGCGCGAGCAGTTCTTC

j_gene: TRBJ1-2
d_gene: -
v_gene: TRBV18
abundance: -
CDR3aa: CASSPGSDYGYTF
CDR3nt: TGTGCCAGCTCACCAGGCAGCGACTATGGCTACACCTTC

j_gene: TRBJ2-6
d_gene: TRBD1
v_gene: TRBV5-1
abundance: -
CDR3aa: CASSLGGQVPGANVLTF
CDR3nt: TGCGCCAGCAGCTTGGGGGGACAGGTACCCGGGGCCAACGTCCTGACTTTC

j_gene: TRBJ2-3
d_gene: -
v_gene: TRBV25-1
abundance: -
CDR3aa: CASSGATGVRTDTQYF
CDR3nt: TGTGCCAGCAGTGGCGCGACAGGAGTTCGCACAGATACGCAGTATTTT

j_gene: TRBJ2-1
d_gene: TRBD2
v_gene: TRBV7-9
abundance: -
CDR3aa: CASSFRAGGFNEQFF
CDR3nt: TGTGCCAGCAGCTTTCGCGCGGGAGGGTTTAATGAGCAGTTCTTC

j_gene: TRBJ2-1
d_gene: TRBD2
v_gene: TRBV28
abundance: few
CDR3aa: CASTAGALVNEQFF
CDR3nt: TGTGCCAGCACTGCGGGAGCTCTTGTCAATGAGCAGTTCTTC

j_gene: TRBJ2-3
d_gene: -
v_gene: TRBV7-3
abundance: once
CDR3aa: CASSLGGTTDTQYF
CDR3nt: TGTGCCAGCAGCTTAGGAGGGACCACAGATACGCAGTATTTT

j_gene: TRBJ1-3
d_gene: -
v_gene: TRBV7-2
abundance: -
CDR3aa: CASSFMGTAIYF
CDR3nt: TGTGCCAGCAGCTTCATGGGGACTGCCATATATTTT

j_gene: TRBJ1-2
d_gene: TRBD1
v_gene: TRBV7-9
abundance: -
CDR3aa: CASSSNSGTGVNYGYTF
CDR3nt: TGTGCCAGCAGCTCAAACTCCGGGACAGGAGTCAACTATGGCTACACCTTC